This T cell receptor beta chain was found in a study of blood T cell repertoires in COVID-19. The overall study: The United States, Italy and Spain provided the acute and convalescent COVID-19 samples. PBMCs, B-cell-depleted T cells, or T cells provided the cDNA or gDNA that made up the material.

Generated by immunoSEQ multiplex PCR, the TCRdb table keeps only in-frame clones and is missing some. The sample carries approximately 85,000 clones, approximately 92% recorded once. The CDR3 runs to 17 residues. Trimming took 3 bases from V and 9 from J; bases not matched to a gene: 16. Germline values: CDR1 SGDLS, CDR2 YYNGEE. Sequencing was performed on peripheral blood. The sequence derives from a woman aged 60-75 years with active COVID-19. The rearrangement joins TRBV9 to TRBJ2-1; 9 bases align to TRBD2. The CDR3 protein is CASSASGAGGPHGEQFF. DNA of the CDR3: TGTGCCAGCAGCGCGAGTGGGGCGGGAGGGCCTCACGGTGAGCAGTTCTTC.